The source of this T cell receptor beta chain is a study of monozygotic twins with inflammatory bowel disease. CDR1 is MDHEN and CDR2 is SYDVKM in the germline V gene. CDR3 size: 15 residues. General observations from the study: IBD patients displayed reduced TCRbeta diversity (inverse Simpson) when set against healthy co-twins. Clonotype overlap with others was lower in IBD patients than in healthy twins, a difference that was greatest with disease activity.

Via template switching, UMIs carrying a 6-nucleotide sample barcode were introduced. Following a re-call of the 5' RACE reads, TCRdb has one entry per CDR3 protein and lacks DNA. This table holds roughly 320,000 distinct CDR3 sequences. In the case of this clonotype: Its antigen is as yet unknown.

Blood, approximately 2.5 ml, was drawn per donor. The chain combines TRBV28 with TRBJ2-1. The TCR was taken from a human donor with ulcerative colitis or Crohn's disease, or a healthy co-twin of an affected twin (not recorded which). The sequenced sample was blood. This CDR3 is CASSLASSSYNEQFF. Variable domain in full (rest from reference TRBV28 and TRBJ2-1): DVKVTQSSRYLVKRTGEKVFLECVQDMDHENMFWYRQDPGLGLRLIYFSYDVKMKEKGDIPEGYSVSREKKERFSLILESASTNQTSMYLCASSLASSSYNEQFFGPGTRLTVL.